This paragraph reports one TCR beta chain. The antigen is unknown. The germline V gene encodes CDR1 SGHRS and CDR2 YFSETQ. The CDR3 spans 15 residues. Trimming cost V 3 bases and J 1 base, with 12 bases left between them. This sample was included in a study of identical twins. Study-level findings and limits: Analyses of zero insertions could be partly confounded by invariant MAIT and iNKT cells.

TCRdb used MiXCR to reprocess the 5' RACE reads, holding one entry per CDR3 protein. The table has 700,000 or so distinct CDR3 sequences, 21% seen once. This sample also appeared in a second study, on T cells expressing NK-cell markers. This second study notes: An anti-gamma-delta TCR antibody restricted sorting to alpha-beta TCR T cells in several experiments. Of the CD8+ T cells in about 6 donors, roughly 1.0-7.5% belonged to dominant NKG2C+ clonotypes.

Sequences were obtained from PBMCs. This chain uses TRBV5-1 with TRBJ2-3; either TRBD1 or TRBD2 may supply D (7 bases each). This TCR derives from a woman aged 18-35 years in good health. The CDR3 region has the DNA TGCGCCAGCAGCTCGGCAGGGGGGGGCACAGATACGCAGTATTTT. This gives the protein CASSSAGGGTDTQYF.